These T cell receptor beta chains were read from a single sample in a study of chemoradiotherapy in HPV16-positive cancers. Profiled with immunoSEQ multiplex PCR; TCRdb holds only in-frame clones, not every one. The sample records 1,800 or so clones, over 85% being singletons. This sample comprised tumor tissue, obtained from a patient who underwent chemoradiotherapy. These receptors all come from a human donor with HPV-associated anogenital cancer. CDR3s include the opening cysteine and the closing phenylalanine or tryptophan. The order of the fields is D gene, V gene, J gene, clone size, CDR3 DNA, CDR3 protein. The D gene is left open where the match is weak. The size entry is marked missing in some rows and otherwise reads once, few, many or a size class.

D: TRBD2; V: TRBV7-2; J: TRBJ2-3; size: NA; DNA: TGTGCCAGCAGCAACCCGGAGGGGACTAGCGGGACCCCAACAGATACGCAGTATTTT; CDR3: CASSNPEGTSGTPTDTQYF
D: TRBD2; V: TRBV11-2; J: TRBJ2-7; size: once; DNA: TGTGCCAGCAGCCCAGAGGCCCTCGGGACTAGCACTTCGGGGCAGTACTTC; CDR3: CASSPEALGTSTSGQYF
D: NA; V: TRBV29-1; J: TRBJ1-4; size: NA; DNA: TGCAGCGTCGGGCTAGAAAAACTGTTTTTT; CDR3: CSVGLEKLFF
D: NA; V: TRBV11-2; J: TRBJ2-7; size: NA; DNA: TGTGCCAGCAGCCCGACTAGCTACGAGCAGTACTTC; CDR3: CASSPTSYEQYF
D: TRBD1; V: TRBV11-1; J: TRBJ2-5; size: NA; DNA: TGTGCCAGCAGCTTAGGAAGGGGGCGGGAGACCCAGTACTTC; CDR3: CASSLGRGRETQYF
D: NA; V: TRBV7-2; J: TRBJ2-1; size: NA; DNA: TGTGCCAGCCGCAAAACTCTGCGAACCGATGAGCAGTTCTTC; CDR3: CASRKTLRTDEQFF
D: TRBD1; V: TRBV28; J: TRBJ1-5; size: NA; DNA: TGTGCCAGCAGGCGGCAGGGGGCCGGGCAGCCCCAGCATTTT; CDR3: CASRRQGAGQPQHF
D: NA; V: TRBV6-1; J: TRBJ2-5; size: once; DNA: TGTGCCAGCAGCGAAGGGGGTGAGACCCAGTACTTC; CDR3: CASSEGGETQYF
D: TRBD1; V: TRBV7-8; J: TRBJ1-5; size: NA; DNA: TGTGCCAGCAGCGCGAACAGGGGCCCATCGGAGCCCCAGCATTTT; CDR3: CASSANRGPSEPQHF
D: TRBD2; V: TRBV27; J: TRBJ2-1; size: NA; DNA: TGTGCCAGCAGTTTATCATCTCGGGGAGGGTGGAATGAGCAGTTCTTC; CDR3: CASSLSSRGGWNEQFF
D: NA; V: TRBV27; J: TRBJ2-7; size: NA; DNA: TGTGCCAGCAGTTTTGAGGTTCAATACGAGCAGTACTTC; CDR3: CASSFEVQYEQYF
D: NA; V: TRBV9; J: TRBJ1-3; size: NA; DNA: TGTGCCAGCAGCGCGACGGACAGCCCCATATATTTT; CDR3: CASSATDSPIYF
D: NA; V: TRBV5-1; J: TRBJ1-1; size: NA; DNA: TGCGCCAGCAGGGACCTGGGGACTGAAGCTTTCTTT; CDR3: CASRDLGTEAFF
D: TRBD1; V: TRBV19; J: TRBJ2-3; size: once; DNA: TGTGCCAGTAGTATGACAGACAGGGGCACAGATACGCAGTATTTT; CDR3: CASSMTDRGTDTQYF
D: TRBD1; V: TRBV18; J: TRBJ1-2; size: few; DNA: TGTGCCAGCTCACCAACCGCCGACAGGGGCTATGGCTACACCTTC; CDR3: CASSPTADRGYGYTF
D: NA; V: TRBV18; J: TRBJ2-5; size: once; DNA: TGTGCCAGCTCACCACTAAGGGGATCGGAGACCCAGTACTTC; CDR3: CASSPLRGSETQYF
D: TRBD1; V: TRBV6-5; J: TRBJ2-1; size: NA; DNA: TGTGCCATAAGCCCCGGGACAGCCTCCTACAATGAGCAGTTCTTC; CDR3: CAISPGTASYNEQFF
D: TRBD2; V: TRBV11-1; J: TRBJ2-7; size: NA; DNA: TGTGCCAGCAGCCTGGGACTAGCGGGAGACTGGGAGCAGTACTTC; CDR3: CASSLGLAGDWEQYF
D: NA; V: TRBV4-1; J: TRBJ2-5; size: NA; DNA: TGCGCCAGCAGCCAAGATCGGGTAGCCGTGGAGACCCAGTACTTC; CDR3: CASSQDRVAVETQYF
D: NA; V: TRBV6-1; J: TRBJ1-5; size: NA; DNA: TGTGCCAGCAGTGAATTCTCCGGAGACAATCAGCCCCAGCATTTT; CDR3: CASSEFSGDNQPQHF
D: TRBD2; V: TRBV11-2; J: TRBJ2-1; size: NA; DNA: TGTGCTGCGGGGGACTACTACAATGAGCAGTTCTTC; CDR3: CAAGDYYNEQFF
D: TRBD1; V: TRBV28; J: TRBJ1-5; size: NA; DNA: TGTGCCAGCAGTCCAGGACAGGCGGTGAGGGAGCCCCAGCATTTT; CDR3: CASSPGQAVREPQHF